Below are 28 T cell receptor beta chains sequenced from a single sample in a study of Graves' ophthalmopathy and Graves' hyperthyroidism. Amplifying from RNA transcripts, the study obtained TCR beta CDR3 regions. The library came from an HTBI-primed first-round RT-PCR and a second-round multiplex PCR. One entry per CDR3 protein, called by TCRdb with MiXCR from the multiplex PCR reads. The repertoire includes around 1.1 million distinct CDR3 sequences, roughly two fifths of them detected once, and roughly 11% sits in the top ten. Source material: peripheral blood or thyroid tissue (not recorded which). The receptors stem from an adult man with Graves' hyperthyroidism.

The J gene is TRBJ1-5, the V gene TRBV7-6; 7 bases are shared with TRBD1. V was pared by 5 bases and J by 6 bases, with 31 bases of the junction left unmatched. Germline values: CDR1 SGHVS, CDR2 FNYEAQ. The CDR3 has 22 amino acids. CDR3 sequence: CASSTSPGSYGYTDRVRQPQHF. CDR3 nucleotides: TGTGCCAGCAGCACTTCTCCAGGGTCCTATGGCTACACAGACAGGGTTCGTCAGCCCCAGCATTTT.

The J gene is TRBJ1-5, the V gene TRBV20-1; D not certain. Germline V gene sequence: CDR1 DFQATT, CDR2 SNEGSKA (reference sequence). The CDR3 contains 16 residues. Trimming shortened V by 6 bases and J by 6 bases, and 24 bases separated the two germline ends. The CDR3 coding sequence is TGCAGTGCCACCGAGATAAAGACCTACGGCGGTCAGCCCCAGCATTTT. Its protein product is CSATEIKTYGGQPQHF.

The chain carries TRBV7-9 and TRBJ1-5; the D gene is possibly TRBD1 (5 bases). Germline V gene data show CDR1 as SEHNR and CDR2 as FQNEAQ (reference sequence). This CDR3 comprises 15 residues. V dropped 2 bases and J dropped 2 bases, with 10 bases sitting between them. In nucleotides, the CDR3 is TGTGCCAGCAGCTTACAGGGTTTTGGCAATCAGCCCCAGCATTTT. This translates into CASSLQGFGNQPQHF.

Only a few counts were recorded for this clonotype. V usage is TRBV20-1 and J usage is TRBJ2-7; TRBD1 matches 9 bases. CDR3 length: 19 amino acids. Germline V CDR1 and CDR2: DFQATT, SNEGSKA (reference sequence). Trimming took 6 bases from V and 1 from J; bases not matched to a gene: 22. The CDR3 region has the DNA TGCAGTGCCCGGCCGCCGACAGGGGGTGGAAGCGGCAAATCCTACGAGCAGTACTTC. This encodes CSARPPTGGGSGKSYEQYF.

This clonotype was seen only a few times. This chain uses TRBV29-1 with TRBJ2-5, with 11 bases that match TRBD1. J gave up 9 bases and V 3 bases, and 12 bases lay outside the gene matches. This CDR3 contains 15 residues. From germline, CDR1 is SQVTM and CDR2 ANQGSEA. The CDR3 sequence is CSVETGTGGFRAQYF. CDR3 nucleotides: TGCAGCGTTGAGACCGGGACAGGGGGATTTAGGGCCCAGTACTTC.

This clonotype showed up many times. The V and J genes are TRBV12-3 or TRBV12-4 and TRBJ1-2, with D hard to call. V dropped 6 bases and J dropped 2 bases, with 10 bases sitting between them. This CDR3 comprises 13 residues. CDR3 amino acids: CASSRHRNYGYTF. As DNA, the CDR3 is TGTGCCAGCAGCCGACACAGAAACTATGGCTACACCTTC.

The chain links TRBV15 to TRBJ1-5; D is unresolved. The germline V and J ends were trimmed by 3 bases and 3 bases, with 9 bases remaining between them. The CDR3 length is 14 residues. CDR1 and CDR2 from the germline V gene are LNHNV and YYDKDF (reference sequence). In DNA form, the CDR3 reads TGTGCCACCAGCAGCCAAAGCCCCAATCAGCCCCAGCATTTT. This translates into CATSSQSPNQPQHF.

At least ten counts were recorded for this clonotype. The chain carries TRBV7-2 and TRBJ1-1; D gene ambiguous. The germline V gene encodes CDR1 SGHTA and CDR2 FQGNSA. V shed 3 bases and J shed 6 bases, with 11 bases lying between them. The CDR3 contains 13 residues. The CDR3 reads CASSFGRNPEAFF. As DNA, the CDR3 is TGTGCCAGCAGCTTCGGCAGGAATCCTGAAGCTTTCTTT.

The DNA of the CDR3 is TGTGCCAGCAGCCTCAAGCGGGAGACCTACGAGCAGTACTTC. Translation gives CASSLKRETYEQYF. The chain employs TRBV14 and TRBJ2-7, with TRBD2 matching over 8 bases. CDR3 size: 14 residues. The germline V gene encodes CDR1 SGHDN and CDR2 FVKESK. Trimming at V came to 4 bases and at J to 2 bases, leaving 4 bases not matched to a gene.

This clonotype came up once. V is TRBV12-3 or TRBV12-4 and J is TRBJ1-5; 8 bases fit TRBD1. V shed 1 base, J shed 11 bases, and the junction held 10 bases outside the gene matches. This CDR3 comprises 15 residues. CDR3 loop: CASSLGSGGLETQHF. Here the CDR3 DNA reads TGTGCCAGCAGTTTAGGCTCAGGGGGCTTAGAGACCCAGCATTTT.

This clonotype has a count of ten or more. The CDR3 protein is CASSQDTANYGYTF. As DNA, the CDR3 is TGTGCCAGCAGCCAAGACACCGCTAACTATGGCTACACCTTC. V is TRBV14 and J is TRBJ1-2; D remains unclear. This CDR3 comprises 14 residues. CDR1 is SGHDN and CDR2 is FVKESK in the germline V gene. V was cut by 0 bases and J by 0 bases, with 5 bases left in between.

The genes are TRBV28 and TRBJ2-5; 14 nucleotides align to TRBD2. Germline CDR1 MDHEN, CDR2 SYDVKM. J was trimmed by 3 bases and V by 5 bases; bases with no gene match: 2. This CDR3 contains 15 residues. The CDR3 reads CASSRLAGGEETQYF. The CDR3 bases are TGTGCCAGCAGTCGACTAGCGGGGGGGGAAGAGACCCAGTACTTC.

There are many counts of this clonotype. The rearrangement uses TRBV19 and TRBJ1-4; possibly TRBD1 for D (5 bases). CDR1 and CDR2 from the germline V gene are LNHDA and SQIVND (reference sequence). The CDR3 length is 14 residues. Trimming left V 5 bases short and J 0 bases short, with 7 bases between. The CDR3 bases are TGTGCCAGTAGTGGGGCTACAACTAATGAAAAACTGTTTTTT. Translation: CASSGATTNEKLFF.

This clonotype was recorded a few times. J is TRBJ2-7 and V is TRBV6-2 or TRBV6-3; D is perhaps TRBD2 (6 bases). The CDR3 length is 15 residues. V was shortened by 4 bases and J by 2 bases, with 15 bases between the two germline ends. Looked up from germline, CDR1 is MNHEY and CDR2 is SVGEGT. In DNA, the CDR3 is TGTGCCAGCAGTTTTAGGAGGGATTTCCCCTACGAGCAGTACTTC. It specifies CASSFRRDFPYEQYF.

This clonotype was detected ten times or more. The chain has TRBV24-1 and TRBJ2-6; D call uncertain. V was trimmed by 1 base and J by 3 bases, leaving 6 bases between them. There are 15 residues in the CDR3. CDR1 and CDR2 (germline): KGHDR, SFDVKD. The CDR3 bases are TGTGCCACCAGTGATTTCGTGCTTGGGGCCAACGTCCTGACTTTC. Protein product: CATSDFVLGANVLTF.

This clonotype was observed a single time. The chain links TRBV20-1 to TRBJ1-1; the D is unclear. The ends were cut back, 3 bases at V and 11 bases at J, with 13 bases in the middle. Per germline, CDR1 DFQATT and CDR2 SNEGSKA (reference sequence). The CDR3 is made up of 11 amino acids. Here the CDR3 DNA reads TGCAGTGCTAGCCCCCGTGCGCGCGCTTTCTTT. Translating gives CSASPRARAFF.

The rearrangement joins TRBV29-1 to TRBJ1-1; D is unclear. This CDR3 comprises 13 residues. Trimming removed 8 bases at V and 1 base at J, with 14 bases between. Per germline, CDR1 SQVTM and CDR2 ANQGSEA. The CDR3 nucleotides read TGCAGCTCAGCGGGCAGCTGGAACACTGAAGCTTTCTTT. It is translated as CSSAGSWNTEAFF. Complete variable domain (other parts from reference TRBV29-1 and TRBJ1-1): SAVISQKPSRDICQRGTSLTIQCQVDSQVTMMFWYRQQPGQSLTLIATANQGSEATYESGFVIDKFPISRPNLTFSTLTVSNMSPEDSSIYLCSSAGSWNTEAFFGQGTRLTVV.

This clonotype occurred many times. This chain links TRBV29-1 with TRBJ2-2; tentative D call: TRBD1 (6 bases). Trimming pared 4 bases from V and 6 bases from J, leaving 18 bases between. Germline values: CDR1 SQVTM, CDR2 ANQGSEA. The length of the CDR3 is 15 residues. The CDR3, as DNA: TGCAGCGTTGGGGCAGGGGCAGAAGGGGCCGGGGAGCTGTTTTTT. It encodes CSVGAGAEGAGELFF.

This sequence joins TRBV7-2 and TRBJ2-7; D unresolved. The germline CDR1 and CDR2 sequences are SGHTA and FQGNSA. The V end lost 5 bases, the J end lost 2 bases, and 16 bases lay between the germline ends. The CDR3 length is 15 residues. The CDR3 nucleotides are TGTGCCAGCAGCATTAGTAATAGAGCCACCTACGAGCAGTACTTC. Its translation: CASSISNRATYEQYF.

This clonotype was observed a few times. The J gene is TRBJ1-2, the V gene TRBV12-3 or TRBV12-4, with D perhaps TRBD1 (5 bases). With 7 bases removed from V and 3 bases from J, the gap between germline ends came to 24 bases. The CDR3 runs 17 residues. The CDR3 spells CASTDSGRFGKDYGYTF. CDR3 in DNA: TGTGCCAGCACCGACTCGGGGCGTTTCGGGAAAGACTATGGCTACACCTTC.

CDR3 nucleotides: TGTGCCAGCAGTTGGGAGGCGAACAATCAGCCCCAGCATTTT. Translated: CASSWEANNQPQHF. The rearrangement uses TRBV7-3 and TRBJ1-5; D is unresolved. This CDR3 is built from 14 residues. The germline gives CDR1 SGHTA, CDR2 FQGTGA. With 6 bases removed from V and 3 bases from J, the gap between germline ends came to 12 bases.

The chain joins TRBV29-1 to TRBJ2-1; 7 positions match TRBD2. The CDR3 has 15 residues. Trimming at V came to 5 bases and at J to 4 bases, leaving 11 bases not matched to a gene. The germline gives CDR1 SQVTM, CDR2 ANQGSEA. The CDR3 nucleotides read TGCAGCGTTCAGACGCGGGGGACTACGTACAATGAGCAGTTCTTC. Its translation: CSVQTRGTTYNEQFF.

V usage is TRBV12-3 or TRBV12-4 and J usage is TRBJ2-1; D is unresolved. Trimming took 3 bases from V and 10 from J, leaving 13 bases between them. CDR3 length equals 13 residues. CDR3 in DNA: TGTGCCAGCAGTTTGCGGCAGAACTACGAGCAGTTCTTC. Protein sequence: CASSLRQNYEQFF.

The CDR3 coding sequence is TGTGCCATTCCCGGGGGGGCATATGGCTACACCTTC. It specifies CAIPGGAYGYTF. The V and J genes are TRBV10-3 and TRBJ1-2, with a weak D call TRBD1 (6 bases). Trimming took off 9 bases at V and 5 bases at J, with 13 bases between the two ends. CDR1 and CDR2 from the germline V gene are ENHRY and SYGVKD. The CDR3 is made up of 12 amino acids.

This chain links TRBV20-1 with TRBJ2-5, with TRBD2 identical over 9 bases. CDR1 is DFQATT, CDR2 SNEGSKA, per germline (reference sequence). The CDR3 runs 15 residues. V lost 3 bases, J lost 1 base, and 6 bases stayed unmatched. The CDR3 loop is CSARSLAGPQETQYF. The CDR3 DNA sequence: TGCAGTGCTAGGAGCCTAGCGGGGCCCCAAGAGACCCAGTACTTC.

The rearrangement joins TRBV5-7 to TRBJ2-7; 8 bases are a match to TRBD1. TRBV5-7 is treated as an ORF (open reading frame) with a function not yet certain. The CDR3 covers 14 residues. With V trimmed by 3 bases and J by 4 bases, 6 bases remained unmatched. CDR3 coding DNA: TGTGCCAGCAGCTCGAATCGACAGGGGTACGAGCAGTACTTC. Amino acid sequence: CASSSNRQGYEQYF.

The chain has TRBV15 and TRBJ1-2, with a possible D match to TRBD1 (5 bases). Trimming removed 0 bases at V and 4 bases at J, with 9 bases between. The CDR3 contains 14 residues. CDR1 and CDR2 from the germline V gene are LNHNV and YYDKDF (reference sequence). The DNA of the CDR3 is TGTGCCACCAGCAGAGAAGGCAGGGTCTATGGCTACACCTTC. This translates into CATSREGRVYGYTF.

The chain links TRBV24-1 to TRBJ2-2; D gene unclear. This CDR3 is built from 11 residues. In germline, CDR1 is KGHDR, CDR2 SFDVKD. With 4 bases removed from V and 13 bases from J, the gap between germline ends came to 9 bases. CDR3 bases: TGTGCCACCAGTGACCCGGGTGGGCTGTTTTTT. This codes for CATSDPGGLFF.